Presented here are 29 T cell receptor beta chains from one specimen sequenced in a study of T cells expressing NK-cell markers. No DNA is given; TCRdb re-called the 5' RACE reads and lists each CDR3 protein once. The sample includes a few hundred thousand distinct CDR3 sequences. The sequenced sample consisted of blood T cells: a sorted CD56 or NKG2C T cell subset, CD4+ or CD8+ T cells, or bulk PBMC T cells (not recorded which). These receptors were taken from a man younger than 30 in good health.

The chain recombines TRBV5-1 with TRBJ2-5; TCRdb calls TRBD1, which cannot be checked without DNA. Germline assignment: CDR1 SGHRS and CDR2 YFSETQ. The CDR3 is made up of 15 amino acids. The chain's CDR3 is CASSLAGADRATQYF.

This rearrangement joins TRBV7-8 to TRBJ2-2; TCRdb returns TRBD2, unconfirmable since there is no DNA. Germline V gives CDR1 SGHVS, CDR2 FQNEAQ. The CDR3 is 17 amino acids. CDR3 residues: CASSLVRLAGNTGELFF.

CDR3 protein: CAISPGLAGDSGTGELFF. V gene TRBV10-3 combines with J gene TRBJ2-2; the TCRdb call, TRBD2, lacks DNA for checking. Germline CDR1 ENHRY, CDR2 SYGVKD. The CDR3 sequence is 18 residues long.

The chain is built from TRBV12-3 or TRBV12-4 and TRBJ2-2; the TRBD1 assignment by TCRdb is unverifiable without DNA. CDR3 length: 15 residues. This chain's CDR3 is CASRAGTINTGELFF.

The chain combines TRBV11-1 with TRBJ2-1. Germline assignment: CDR1 SGHAT and CDR2 FQDESV (reference sequence). The CDR3 sequence is 13 residues long. The CDR3 loop reads CASSYRQYNEQFF.

The chain carries TRBV5-5 and TRBJ2-1; there is no DNA to check the TCRdb D call of TRBD2. Germline CDR1 SGHKS, CDR2 YYEKEE (reference sequence). The CDR3 is 15 residues long. The chain's CDR3 is CASSLLGGPSGEQFF.

The chain couples TRBV5-1 to TRBJ2-2; the D call of TRBD2 rests on TCRdb alone, since no DNA is present to check it. The CDR3 spans 18 residues. Germline CDR1 SGHRS, CDR2 YFSETQ. CDR3 sequence reads: CASSLGYTTSGSGGELFF.

This rearrangement joins TRBV7-2 to TRBJ2-1; checking the TCRdb D call of TRBD2 is not possible without DNA. The length of the CDR3 is 14 residues. The germline gives CDR1 SGHTA, CDR2 FQGNSA. The CDR3 region is CASTSSVSYNEQFF.

The genes are TRBV2 and TRBJ2-3; checking the TCRdb D call of TRBD1 is not possible without DNA. The CDR3 length is 14 residues. Germline V gene sequence: CDR1 SNHLY, CDR2 FYNNEI. This CDR3 is CASTSGQGPDTQYF. Supplemented by reference TRBV2 and TRBJ2-3, the full variable domain reads EPEVTQTPSHQVTQMGQEVILRCVPISNHLYFYWYRQILGQKVEFLVSFYNNEISEKSEIFDDQFSVERPDGSNFTLKIRSTKLEDSAMYFCASTSGQGPDTQYFGPGTRLTVL.

J is TRBJ1-3 and V is TRBV29-1. Germline V CDR1 and CDR2: SQVTM, ANQGSEA. The CDR3 covers 11 residues. The CDR3 reads CSGITGNTIYF.

The chain combines TRBV12-3 or TRBV12-4 with TRBJ2-3; absent DNA, TCRdb's TRBD1 call cannot be checked. This CDR3 has 15 amino acids. This chain's CDR3 is CASSFPRGERDTQYF.

The chain combines TRBV6-1 with TRBJ1-1; the TCRdb D gene call, TRBD1, has no DNA to confirm it. The V gene's germline CDR1 is MNHNS and CDR2 SASEGT. CDR3 length: 15 amino acids. The CDR3 sequence is CASRPFGGENTEAFF.

The chain couples TRBV28 to TRBJ2-3; the TCRdb call, TRBD1, lacks DNA for checking. Germline V gene sequence: CDR1 MDHEN, CDR2 SYDVKM. CDR3 size: 14 residues. The CDR3 protein is CASNPTGPGHRKYF. The variable domain in full, completed from reference TRBV28 and TRBJ2-3, reads DVKVTQSSRYLVKRTGEKVFLECVQDMDHENMFWYRQDPGLGLRLIYFSYDVKMKEKGDIPEGYSVSREKKERFSLILESASTNQTSMYLCASNPTGPGHRKYFGPGTRLTVL.

The CDR3: CASNHGVRRKPQHF. The chain joins TRBV12-3 or TRBV12-4 to TRBJ1-5. This CDR3 has 14 amino acids.

The gene calls are TRBV6-5 and TRBJ1-1; TCRdb selects TRBD1, and the lack of DNA leaves this call unchecked. This CDR3 region has 13 residues. The germline CDR1 and CDR2 sequences are MNHEY and SVGAGI. CDR3 sequence reads: CASSPQGKTEAFF.

This rearrangement joins TRBV12-3 or TRBV12-4 to TRBJ1-2; TCRdb proposes TRBD1, but this gene call is untestable without DNA. CDR3 length equals 15 residues. The CDR3 protein is CASSLPGAGGDGYTF.

The gene calls are TRBV7-9 and TRBJ1-1; TCRdb's assignment of TRBD1 cannot be checked, as there is no DNA. The CDR3 consists of 16 residues. CDR1 SEHNR and CDR2 FQNEAQ come from the germline V gene (reference sequence). The CDR3 here is CASSGRGSGDGTEAFF.

This chain connects TRBV30 to TRBJ2-3; lacking DNA, the TRBD2 call made by TCRdb goes unchecked. The V gene's germline CDR1 is GTSNPN and CDR2 SVGIG (reference sequence). CDR3 length: 14 amino acids. The CDR3 loop is CAWKLAGAPDTQYF.

V and J are TRBV12-3 or TRBV12-4 and TRBJ2-5; TCRdb returns TRBD2, unconfirmable since there is no DNA. The CDR3 runs to 16 residues. The CDR3 region is CASSLVASGSSETQYF.

The chain couples TRBV7-9 to TRBJ1-2. The germline V gene has CDR1 SEHNR and CDR2 FQNEAQ (reference sequence). This CDR3 is 14 amino acids long. This chain's CDR3 is CASNGGSAIYGYTF.

The chain recombines TRBV7-9 with TRBJ2-7; TCRdb's assignment of TRBD1 cannot be checked, as there is no DNA. Germline values: CDR1 SEHNR, CDR2 FQNEAQ (reference sequence). The CDR3 has 16 residues. CDR3: CASSPYPKDVSYEQYF.

The rearrangement joins TRBV9 to TRBJ2-1; TCRdb reports TRBD2, a call that lacks DNA to check it against. The CDR3 has 19 residues. The germline V gene has CDR1 SGDLS and CDR2 YYNGEE. This CDR3 is CASSVATWTRLSRDNEQFF.

The chain employs TRBV7-2 and TRBJ2-5; the D call from TCRdb, TRBD2, cannot be confirmed without DNA. Germline CDR1 SGHTA, CDR2 FQGNSA. There are 17 residues in the CDR3. The CDR3 is CASSRGTSGMYQETQYF.

The chain has TRBV4-2 and TRBJ2-3; the TCRdb call, TRBD1, lacks DNA for checking. Germline-derived CDR1 and CDR2 are LGHNA and YNFKEQ. CDR3 length: 16 amino acids. The CDR3 reads CASSFSGPTDTDTQYF.

This rearrangement joins TRBV3-1 to TRBJ2-1; TCRdb returns TRBD1, unconfirmable since there is no DNA. The CDR3 spans 15 residues. CDR1 and CDR2 (germline): LGHDT, YNNKEL (reference sequence). The CDR3 here is CASSGYPSAYNEQFF.

The CDR3 reads CATWTGPNQPQHF. This chain uses TRBV28 with TRBJ1-5; no DNA is available, so the TRBD1 call from TCRdb remains unchecked. CDR1 is MDHEN and CDR2 is SYDVKM in the germline V gene. This CDR3 contains 13 residues.

This sequence joins TRBV29-1 and TRBJ2-7; TCRdb's assignment of TRBD1 cannot be checked, as there is no DNA. This CDR3 has 15 residues. Germline V CDR1 and CDR2: SQVTM, ANQGSEA. CDR3 in amino acids: CSVAGQRGTSTEQYF.

This sequence joins TRBV12-3 or TRBV12-4 and TRBJ2-2. This CDR3 is built from 16 residues. CDR3 loop: CASSSPGTENTGELFF.

The chain joins TRBV13 to TRBJ2-3; TCRdb reports TRBD1, a call that lacks DNA to check it against. This CDR3 is built from 14 residues. The germline V gene encodes CDR1 PRHDT and CDR2 FYEKMQ (reference sequence). CDR3 in amino acids: CASTLQGASDTQYF.